This TCR beta chain comes out of a study of T cells in localized non-small cell lung cancer. Study results and limitations: A median approximately 53 of the top 100 tumor clones appeared in adjacent lung.

Only in-frame clones appear in the TCRdb table, and some are missing; sequencing was by immunoSEQ multiplex PCR. The sample consists of 1,500 to 2,000 clones, approximately 32% of them appearing once. A remark on this clone: Its specificity is not known.

This CDR3 comprises 13 residues. V shed 3 bases and J 3 bases; nucleotides not matched to a gene: 2. CDR1 is SGDLS and CDR2 is YYNGEE in the germline V gene. This sample comprised lung tumor tissue, obtained before any cancer treatment. The J gene is TRBJ2-7, the V gene TRBV9, with TRBD1 matching over 8 bases. This TCR was sampled from a female donor of 60 years or more with stage I squamous cell lung carcinoma. The CDR3 protein is CASSAGTGYEQYF. CDR3 DNA: TGTGCCAGCAGCGCGGGGACAGGCTACGAGCAGTACTTC.